The 2 T cell receptor beta chains reported below all come from one sample, sequenced in a study of blood T cell repertoires in COVID-19. Here immunoSEQ multiplex PCR was the method, and the copy in TCRdb shows in-frame clones only, minus some. Seen here are some 180,000 clones, about four fifths observed once, and the top ten hold roughly 7.1%. The sequencing sample was made of peripheral blood. The receptors come from an older woman with COVID-19, enrolled during active disease.

This clone was counted at least ten times. The V and J genes are TRBV6-5 and TRBJ2-1; D is undetermined. Trimming took off 0 bases at V and 0 bases at J, with 9 bases between the two ends. Germline CDR1 and CDR2: MNHEY and SVGAGI. The CDR3 totals 16 residues. CDR3 amino acids: CASSYSPLSSYNEQFF. CDR3 nucleotide sequence: TGTGCCAGCAGTTACTCTCCGTTGAGCTCCTACAATGAGCAGTTCTTC.

A few counts support this clone. The rearrangement links TRBV29-1 to TRBJ1-1; 7 nucleotides agree with TRBD1. CDR1 SQVTM and CDR2 ANQGSEA come from the germline V gene. Trimming cost V 3 bases and J 1 base; bases outside gene matches: 11. The CDR3 contains 16 residues. The chain's CDR3 is CSVEYRVGTANTEAFF. The CDR3 coding sequence is TGCAGCGTTGAGTATCGGGTCGGGACAGCGAACACTGAAGCTTTCTTT.